Each of the 24 T cell receptor beta chains below was sequenced from the same sample in a study of OX40 agonist ivuxolimab in advanced cancers. Only in-frame clones appear in the TCRdb table, and some are missing; sequencing was by immunoSEQ multiplex PCR. This table has about 62,000 clones, roughly 84% appearing once. The sequencing used CD4+ or CD8+ T cells sorted from blood, collected in a trial of the OX40 agonist ivuxolimab. The origin of the receptors is an adult with an advanced solid tumor such as melanoma, head and neck, liver or kidney cancer.

The V gene is TRBV11-2, the J gene TRBJ2-2; 7 bases line up with TRBD1. This CDR3 contains 15 residues. With V trimmed by 4 bases and J by 5 bases, 7 bases remained unmatched. Germline CDR1 reads SGHAT; CDR2 reads FQNNGV. The CDR3 bases are TGTGCCAGCAGCTGGGAGACAGGGCAGACCGGGGAGCTGTTTTTT. Translated: CASSWETGQTGELFF.

V and J are TRBV19 and TRBJ2-2; 7 nucleotides line up with TRBD1. J lost 4 bases, V lost 6 bases, and 11 bases had no gene match. This CDR3 is built from 16 residues. Germline V lookup: CDR1 LNHDA, CDR2 SQIVND (reference sequence). The CDR3, as DNA: TGTGCCAGTAGGACTACCGGGACAGACATCACCGGGGAGCTGTTTTTT. This encodes CASRTTGTDITGELFF.

This chain joins TRBV29-1 and TRBJ1-2; TRBD1 aligns across 8 bases. Germline CDR1 SQVTM, CDR2 ANQGSEA. V shed 4 bases and J 10 bases; nucleotides not matched to a gene: 14. The CDR3 is made up of 14 amino acids. The CDR3 DNA follows: TGCAGCGTTGGGAGGGCAGGGGGCGCGGGTGACTACACCTTC. It encodes CSVGRAGGAGDYTF.

This chain joins TRBV10-3 and TRBJ1-4, with TRBD1 matching 9 bases. J gave up 5 bases and V 2 bases, and 0 bases lay outside the gene matches. There are 14 residues in the CDR3. The germline gives CDR1 ENHRY, CDR2 SYGVKD. The CDR3 protein is CAISEGTGNEKLFF. DNA of the CDR3: TGTGCCATCAGTGAGGGGACAGGGAATGAAAAACTGTTTTTT.

The gene calls are TRBV11-3 and TRBJ2-2, with a tentative D call TRBD1 (6 bases). Trimming took off 3 bases at V and 6 bases at J, with 11 bases between the two ends. The length of the CDR3 is 14 residues. Germline V gene lookup returns CDR1 SGHNT and CDR2 YENEEA. CDR3 coding DNA: TGTGCCAGCAGCTTCACTACAGGGTCCGGGGAGCTGTTTTTT. It translates to CASSFTTGSGELFF.

The chain couples TRBV6-1 to TRBJ1-1; D remains ambiguous. Trimming pared 5 bases from V and 8 bases from J, leaving 12 bases between. Germline V gives CDR1 MNHNS, CDR2 SASEGT. The CDR3 has 12 residues. The DNA for the CDR3 is TGTGCCAGCAGTCACTGGGCGGGGGAAGCTTTCTTT. Translated, it gives CASSHWAGEAFF.

This clone was detected only once. This sequence joins TRBV15 and TRBJ1-2; D remains unclear. This CDR3 has 14 residues. Trimming removed 1 base from V and 4 bases from J, with 10 bases in between. Germline CDR1 and CDR2: LNHNV and YYDKDF (reference sequence). The CDR3 DNA sequence: TGTGCCACCAGCAGAGGCCCCCAGTTCTATGGCTACACCTTC. It specifies CATSRGPQFYGYTF.

The V and J genes are TRBV5-5 and TRBJ1-2, with 7 nucleotides matching TRBD1. CDR1 is SGHKS, CDR2 YYEKEE, per germline (reference sequence). This CDR3 contains 19 residues. With V trimmed by 4 bases and J by 6 bases, 24 bases remained unmatched. The CDR3 sequence: CASSPRPGTATRLIDGYTF. CDR3 coding DNA: TGTGCCAGCAGCCCCAGGCCGGGGACAGCGACCAGACTCATCGATGGCTACACCTTC. The variable domain in full, completed from reference TRBV5-5 and TRBJ1-2, reads DAGVTQSPTHLIKTRGQQVTLRCSPISGHKSVSWYQQVLGQGPQFIFQYYEKEERGRGNFPDRFSARQFPNYSSELNVNALLLGDSALYLCASSPRPGTATRLIDGYTFGSGTRLTVV.

This clone was seen a handful of times. The chain recombines TRBV7-6 with TRBJ2-1; D is perhaps TRBD1 (6 bases). The ends were cut back, 4 bases at V and 0 bases at J, with 10 bases in the middle. The CDR3 is 15 amino acids. From germline, CDR1 is SGHVS and CDR2 FNYEAQ. The CDR3 nucleotides are TGTGCCAGCAGCTCCGGGACAACCTCCTACAATGAGCAGTTCTTC. Its protein product is CASSSGTTSYNEQFF.

The chain couples TRBV19 to TRBJ2-1, with TRBD2 identical over 13 bases. CDR3 size: 16 residues. J gave up 5 bases and V 7 bases, and 8 bases lay outside the gene matches. Germline V CDR1 and CDR2: LNHDA, SQIVND (reference sequence). CDR3: CASTGGGLAGNNEQFF. The DNA for the CDR3 is TGTGCCAGTACCGGGGGGGGACTAGCGGGAAACAATGAGCAGTTCTTC.

The V call is TRBV27, the J call TRBJ1-2, with D maybe TRBD1 (5 bases). This CDR3 spans 14 amino acids. Deletions cut 4 bases from V and 5 bases from J, with 14 bases between. Per germline, CDR1 MNHEY and CDR2 SMNVEV (reference sequence). The CDR3 coding sequence is TGTGCCAGCAGTTCTCTAGGGGCAGGTTATGGCTACACCTTC. Protein sequence: CASSSLGAGYGYTF.

This chain joins TRBV28 and TRBJ1-4, with D perhaps TRBD1 (5 bases). This CDR3 contains 15 residues. The germline gives CDR1 MDHEN, CDR2 SYDVKM. Trimming cost V 2 bases and J 8 bases, with 15 bases left between them. As DNA, the CDR3 is TGTGCCAGCAGTTTAACTCCCGGGGCGACCGAAAAACTGTTTTTT. It translates to CASSLTPGATEKLFF.

This clone was recorded once. The chain carries TRBV4-3 and TRBJ1-4; 8 positions agree with TRBD1. In germline, CDR1 is LGHNA, CDR2 YSLEER. V was pared by 4 bases and J by 6 bases, with 10 bases of the junction left unmatched. The CDR3 runs 16 residues. The CDR3 nucleotides read TGCGCCAGCAGCCTCGGGCTAGGACAGGGTGATGAAAAACTGTTTTTT. Encoded protein: CASSLGLGQGDEKLFF.

The V call is TRBV19, the J call TRBJ2-5; D unresolved. CDR1 and CDR2 (germline): LNHDA, SQIVND (reference sequence). Trimming took off 4 bases at V and 2 bases at J, with 11 bases between the two ends. The CDR3 extends over 14 amino acids. CDR3 loop: CASSKNQIQETQYF. In DNA form, the CDR3 reads TGTGCCAGTAGTAAAAATCAAATACAAGAGACCCAGTACTTC.

The chain links TRBV2 to TRBJ2-7, with D perhaps TRBD1 (6 bases). CDR1 and CDR2 (germline): SNHLY, FYNNEI. The V gene lost 5 bases and the J gene lost 0 bases, with 11 bases spanning the gap. The CDR3 sequence is 14 residues long. As DNA, the CDR3 is TGTGCCAGCAGTCCGGGACAATTCTCCTACGAGCAGTACTTC. It yields the protein CASSPGQFSYEQYF.

The chain has TRBV29-1 and TRBJ1-2, with D unresolved. There are 12 residues in the CDR3. Germline loops: CDR1 SQVTM, CDR2 ANQGSEA. Trimming cost V 3 bases and J 0 bases, with 5 bases left between them. CDR3: CSVEYANYGYTF. DNA for the CDR3: TGCAGCGTTGAGTATGCTAACTATGGCTACACCTTC.

The chain links TRBV14 to TRBJ1-1; no clear D gene. Trimming pared 1 base from V and 2 bases from J, leaving 5 bases between. There are 13 residues in the CDR3. Germline CDR1 reads SGHDN; CDR2 reads FVKESK. The CDR3 DNA is TGTGCCAGCAGCCAAGCGCCAAACACTGAAGCTTTCTTT. Protein: CASSQAPNTEAFF.

The V call is TRBV6-1, the J call TRBJ1-1; D is uncertain. The CDR3 runs to 14 residues. Trimming removed 4 bases from V and 4 bases from J, with 13 bases in between. Looked up from germline, CDR1 is MNHNS and CDR2 is SASEGT. CDR3 residues: CASSVGTPSTEAFF. CDR3 nucleotide sequence: TGTGCCAGCAGTGTCGGTACCCCAAGCACTGAAGCTTTCTTT.

The chain uses TRBV15 and TRBJ2-7, with TRBD1 matching 7 bases. Germline assignment: CDR1 LNHNV and CDR2 YYDKDF (reference sequence). The CDR3 sequence is 14 residues long. With V trimmed by 8 bases and J by 1 base, 8 bases remained unmatched. CDR3 loop: CATRGWGQSYEQYF. For the CDR3, the DNA is TGTGCCACCCGTGGGTGGGGACAGTCCTACGAGCAGTACTTC.

This clone was observed a handful of times. The chain uses TRBV19 and TRBJ1-5; possibly TRBD1 for D (6 bases). V was shortened by 4 bases and J by 4 bases, with 11 bases between the two germline ends. This CDR3 is 14 amino acids long. From germline, CDR1 is LNHDA and CDR2 SQIVND (reference sequence). The CDR3 sequence: CASSKHRDNQPQHF. The CDR3 DNA reads as TGTGCCAGTAGTAAACACAGGGATAATCAGCCCCAGCATTTT.

As to this clone: The same CDR3 can be traced to other DNA sequences in this sample. The gene calls are TRBV19 and TRBJ1-1; TRBD1 matches at 7 bases. Germline-derived CDR1 and CDR2 are LNHDA and SQIVND (reference sequence). With 5 bases clipped from V and 3 bases from J, the junction kept 3 bases outside the gene matches. The CDR3 runs 13 residues. The CDR3 region is CASSPDRDTEAFF. In DNA form, the CDR3 reads TGTGCCAGTAGTCCCGACAGGGACACTGAAGCTTTCTTT.

The V call is TRBV19, the J call TRBJ2-2, with D possibly TRBD1 on 5 matching bases. The germline CDR1 and CDR2 sequences are LNHDA and SQIVND (reference sequence). CDR3 length: 13 residues. Trimming stripped 3 bases from V and 7 bases from J, with 9 bases between. The DNA for the CDR3 is TGTGCCAGTAGTATTCCAGGGATCGGGGAGCTGTTTTTT. This sequence encodes CASSIPGIGELFF. Based on the CDR3 plus reference TRBV19 and TRBJ2-2, the full variable domain is DGGITQSPKYLFRKEGQNVTLSCEQNLNHDAMYWYRQDPGQGLRLIYYSQIVNDFQKGDIAEGYSVSREKKESFPLTVTSAQKNPTAFYLCASSIPGIGELFFGEGSRLTVL.

This chain links TRBV19 with TRBJ2-1; D possibly corresponds to TRBD2 (5 bases). There are 20 residues in the CDR3. Trimming removed 3 bases from V and 0 bases from J, with 24 bases in between. CDR1 is LNHDA, CDR2 SQIVND, per germline (reference sequence). The DNA for the CDR3 is TGTGCCAGTAGTATGATTTCCCTGGCGGGTCTGAGCGACTCCTACAATGAGCAGTTCTTC. This gives the protein CASSMISLAGLSDSYNEQFF.

The chain combines TRBV7-3 with TRBJ2-5, with D maybe TRBD2 (6 bases). The CDR3 loop spans 15 amino acids. The V gene lost 5 bases and the J gene lost 7 bases, with 20 bases spanning the gap. CDR1 and CDR2 from the germline V gene are SGHTA and FQGTGA. The DNA of the CDR3 is TGTGCCAGCAGCCCCTACCCGACTGGGGGAGGGACCCAGTACTTC. It is translated as CASSPYPTGGGTQYF.